These 8 T cell receptor beta chains originate from one sample sequenced in a study of T cell clonality in common variable immunodeficiency. Produced via immunoSEQ multiplex PCR; TCRdb's table is partial and in-frame only. Sampling found more than 55,000 clones, none seen once. The sequencing sample was made of peripheral blood mononuclear cells. Receptors originate from a person between 18 and 69 years old in good health.

This clone was seen many times. The missing CDR3 end, 3 residues past where the read stops, is filled in from the germline J gene. The chain carries TRBV29-1 and TRBJ1-1; TRBD1 matches at 10 bases. Germline trimming cut 7 bases from V and 4 bases from J; bases unmatched to any gene: 6. The CDR3 has 13 amino acids. Germline CDR1 is SQVTM and CDR2 is ANQGSEA. The CDR3 reads CSAMTGGATEAFF. Incomplete CDR3 DNA: TGCAGCGCTATGACAGGGGGCGCCACTGAA.

This clone was counted between two and nine times. The read terminates 3 residues ahead of where the CDR3 ends, so the germline J gene completes it. The chain couples TRBV6-2 or TRBV6-3 to TRBJ2-5; a possible D gene is TRBD1 (6 bases). Germline V gives CDR1 MNHEY, CDR2 SVGEGT. V lost 5 bases, J lost 5 bases, and 18 bases lay in between. The CDR3 is 15 amino acids. The sequenced CDR3 bases are TGTGCCAGCAGTCCGGGACACTCGACCGGGGAGACC. Amino acid sequence: CASSPGHSTGET. The full CDR3 reads CASSPGHSTGETQYF.

This clone was recorded at least ten times. The read ends 3 residues early relative to the CDR3; the germline J gene fills the gap. The chain is built from TRBV19 and TRBJ1-3, with unresolved D. The germline gives CDR1 LNHDA, CDR2 SQIVND (reference sequence). V lost 4 bases to trimming and J lost 0 bases, with 10 bases between them. The CDR3 runs to 15 residues. This CDR3 is CASSRAADSGNTIYF. The DNA read from the CDR3 is TGTGCCAGTAGTAGGGCAGCTGACTCTGGAAACACC.

This clone was recorded at least ten times. The read gets to within 3 residues of the CDR3 end, and the germline J gene fills in the rest. The chain carries TRBV19 and TRBJ2-6, with D possibly matching TRBD2 (7 bases). The V end lost 3 bases, the J end lost 1 base, and 13 bases lay between the germline ends. Germline CDR1 reads LNHDA; CDR2 reads SQIVND (reference sequence). The CDR3 extends over 17 amino acids. CDR3 amino acids: CASSMGGLVSGANVLTF. Incomplete CDR3 DNA: TGTGCCAGTAGTATGGGGGGGCTAGTTTCTGGGGCCAACGTC.

This clone was observed at least ten times. From the germline J gene comes the end of the CDR3, since the read stops 3 residues before it. The chain has TRBV4-1 and TRBJ1-2; D is ambiguous. This CDR3 has 12 residues. V lost 1 base to trimming and J lost 4 bases, with 4 bases between them. The germline V gene has CDR1 MGHRA and CDR2 YSYEKL. This chain's CDR3 is CASSQGVYGYTF. Partial CDR3 DNA: TGCGCCAGCAGCCAAGGCGTCTATGGC.

In this sample, this clone turned up a few times. A much bigger clone sits one base away, suggesting this may be a read error. The CDR3 end is not reached by the read, which stops 3 residues before it; the germline J gene fills it in. This same CDR3 is encoded by further DNA sequences in the sample. The chain uses TRBV19 and TRBJ2-7; TRBD1 is a possible D gene (5 bases). The germline V gene encodes CDR1 LNHDA and CDR2 SQIVND (reference sequence). This CDR3 has 12 residues. Trimming stripped 6 bases from V and 3 bases from J, with 9 bases between. Incomplete CDR3 DNA: TGTGCCAGTAGCCAGGGCCTCTACGAG. Translating it yields CASSQGLYE. The full CDR3 protein reads CASSQGLYEQYF.

Many counts were recorded for this clone. The read ends 3 residues early relative to the CDR3; the germline J gene fills the gap. The chain links TRBV28 to TRBJ1-6; 7 bases are shared with TRBD1. The CDR3 sequence is 13 residues long. Germline CDR1 and CDR2: MDHEN and SYDVKM. Trimming at V came to 8 bases and at J to 7 bases, leaving 5 bases not matched to a gene. CDR3 sequence reads: CASFTGANSPLHF. The sequenced part of the CDR3 DNA is TGTGCCAGCTTCACAGGGGCGAATTCACCC.

This clone was found many times. This CDR3 is CASSLTGGAYEQYF. The part of the CDR3 DNA that was read is TGTGCCAGCAGTTTAACTGGGGGCGCCTACGAG. The rearrangement uses TRBV28 and TRBJ2-7, with D perhaps matching TRBD1 (6 bases). The read falls 3 residues short of the CDR3 end, and the missing part is taken from the germline J gene. V was pared by 2 bases and J by 2 bases, with 10 bases between. The CDR3 consists of 14 residues. Per germline, CDR1 MDHEN and CDR2 SYDVKM.